This T cell receptor (beta chain) was obtained from a study of blood T cells in healthy people across ages. This clonotype was seen a handful of times. Antigen: not known. Study results and caveats: The long-lived group displayed more naive CD4+ cells, plus higher diversity, than the aged donors did. Nothing was known about donor CMV status, and this possibly confounded expanded clonotype changes.

PCR was performed a second time for roughly 6 to 12 cycles using a sample-barcoded 5' primer and a J-beta primer mix. TCRdb called the 5' RACE reads again in MiXCR, with one record for every CDR3 protein. The table includes 800,000 to 900,000 distinct CDR3 sequences, about 59% detected once. Germline CDR1 SGHRS, CDR2 YFSETQ. The CDR3 is 15 amino acids. The V end was cut by 2 bases, the J end by 13 bases, with 22 bases between. The V and J genes are TRBV5-1 and TRBJ2-4; D assignment may be TRBD1 or TRBD2 (5 bases each). Sequences were obtained from blood. The sequence was collected from a young man in good health. The CDR3 spells CASSFRDERGKEQYF. CDR3 nucleotides: TGCGCCAGCAGCTTCCGGGACGAAAGAGGCAAGGAGCAGTACTTC.